The clone carrying this TCR beta chain was seen only a few times. No antigen is known for it. This entry belongs to a study of type 1 and type 2 diabetes patients. Study at large: A total of around 18,000,000 paired-end reads came from the whole study. The study, taken as a whole, reports: Groups were not age- or gender-matched, which may bias interpretation.

PCR was run on genomic DNA. Multiplex PCR with 30 forward and 13 reverse primers amplified the TCR beta CDR3. TCRdb fed the multiplex PCR reads into MiXCR, producing one record per CDR3 protein. The sample holds about 270,000 distinct CDR3 sequences, roughly 48% seen once. Each diabetic donor fulfilled classification criteria for either type 1 or type 2. Germline V gene data show CDR1 as SGHTA and CDR2 as FQGNSA. V trimming: 3 bases; J trimming: 0 bases; junction bases outside the gene matches: 7. CDR3 length: 17 amino acids. The clonotype was recovered from a man younger than 30 with type 2 diabetes. The chain has TRBV7-2 and TRBJ2-7; 11 bases map to TRBD2. The sequenced material came from peripheral blood mononuclear cells (PBMCs). CDR3 protein: CASSFLTSGASSYEQYF. CDR3 sequence (DNA): TGTGCCAGCAGCTTTCTGACTAGCGGGGCAAGCTCCTACGAGCAGTACTTC.